This is a list of T cell receptor beta chains from one sample in a study of CD8+ T cells in alopecia areata. Profiled with immunoSEQ multiplex PCR; TCRdb holds only in-frame clones, not every one. This table holds roughly 150,000 clones, 55% to 65% found once. Source material: CD4+ T cells sorted from blood. These receptors were obtained from a human donor in good health. Both conserved end residues are part of each CDR3. The D gene is left open where the match is weak. Expanded clones get a size class; other rows say once, few or many, or leave the size out.

j_gene,v_gene,d_gene,abundance,CDR3nt,CDR3aa
TRBJ2-2,TRBV5-4,-,-,TGTGCCAGCAGCCGACGTCGGGGTGACTCCGGGGAGCTGTTTTTT,CASSRRRGDSGELFF
TRBJ1-2,TRBV9,-,-,TGTGCCAGCAGCGTAGAATCCGAGATCGGCTACACCTTC,CASSVESEIGYTF
TRBJ1-1,TRBV18,-,few,TGTGCCAGTTCACCAGGGCCTGAAGCTTTCTTT,CASSPGPEAFF
TRBJ2-4,TRBV29-1,-,few,TGCAGCGTAGAAAGGGGGGCCAAAAACATTCAGTACTTC,CSVERGAKNIQYF
TRBJ2-7,TRBV29-1,-,few,TGCAGCGTTGCGCAGGGCGTCAACGAGCAGTACTTC,CSVAQGVNEQYF
TRBJ1-2,TRBV20-1,-,-,TGCAGTGCTACCCCAGGCTATGGCTACACCTTC,CSATPGYGYTF
TRBJ2-2,TRBV29-1,-,few,TGCGGCTCGGAGAACACCGGGGAGCTGTTTTTT,CGSENTGELFF
TRBJ2-2,TRBV4-1,TRBD1,-,TGCGCCAGCAGCCTAAGGGACAGGTCCACCGGGGAGCTGTTTTTT,CASSLRDRSTGELFF
TRBJ2-7,TRBV29-1,-,-,TGCAGCGTTCTTGGCCCGGGCTACGAGCAGTACTTC,CSVLGPGYEQYF
TRBJ2-1,TRBV7-9,TRBD2,-,TGTGCCAGCAGACCCCTCAGCGGGATTGTCAATGAGCAGTTCTTC,CASRPLSGIVNEQFF
TRBJ1-2,TRBV29-1,-,-,TGCAGCGCCGAAAGGGCAACCAACTATGGCTACACCTTC,CSAERATNYGYTF
TRBJ1-5,TRBV2,-,few,TGTGCCAGCAGTGAAAGTGGGCGTAATGAGCCCCAGCATTTT,CASSESGRNEPQHF
TRBJ2-6,TRBV30,-,-,TGTGCCTGGAGTTTGGGGGTTATTAGCTCTGGGGCCAACGTCCTGACTTTC,CAWSLGVISSGANVLTF
TRBJ2-4,TRBV28,TRBD2,-,TGTGCCAGCAGTTCCCACGGACTAGCGGGAGACCGAAACATTCAGTACTTC,CASSSHGLAGDRNIQYF
TRBJ2-7,TRBV5-1,-,-,TGCGCCAGCAGCTCACCGGGACGGAGCTACGAGCAGTACTTC,CASSSPGRSYEQYF
TRBJ2-1,TRBV29-1,-,-,TGCAGCGTTGAACGGATTCAACAGGTGTACAATGAGCAGTTCTTC,CSVERIQQVYNEQFF
TRBJ1-2,TRBV28,-,-,TGTGCCAGCAGCCGGACAGCTGCAGGTGGCTACACCTTC,CASSRTAAGGYTF
TRBJ2-4,TRBV15,TRBD2,-,TGTGCCACCAGCAGATCTACTAGCGGGAGGGCCGAATACTTC,CATSRSTSGRAEYF
TRBJ2-5,TRBV5-6,TRBD1,-,TGTGCCAGCAGCCTTGGGGACAGGAGAAGCCAAGAGACCCAGTACTTC,CASSLGDRRSQETQYF
TRBJ2-1,TRBV6-1,-,few,TGTGCCAGCAGTGGGGGAGGAGGGGGTAATGAGCAGTTCTTC,CASSGGGGGNEQFF
TRBJ1-2,TRBV5-1,-,-,TGCGCCAGCAGCTTGGCGGTAGGGAGATATGGCTACACCTTC,CASSLAVGRYGYTF
TRBJ1-5,TRBV5-7,-,-,TGTGCCAGCAGCTTGGGGGACCTTTTTAGCAATCAGCCCCAGCATTTT,CASSLGDLFSNQPQHF
TRBJ2-5,TRBV5-6,TRBD2,-,TGTGCCAGCAGCACCCGACTAGCCCTCCTGGGAGAGACCCAGTACTTC,CASSTRLALLGETQYF
TRBJ2-6,TRBV25-1,-,-,TGTGCCAGCAGTGCGAGTACAGTCGTCGAGGCGGGGGCCAACGTCCTGACTTTC,CASSASTVVEAGANVLTF
TRBJ2-3,TRBV7-2,-,-,TGTGCCAGCAGCCCCTACACGGGTTCTAGCACAGATACGCAGTATTTT,CASSPYTGSSTDTQYF
TRBJ2-1,TRBV29-1,-,-,TGCAGCGTTGCCCTAGGGGGTTATGAGCAGTTCTTC,CSVALGGYEQFF
TRBJ2-5,TRBV4-1,TRBD1,-,TGCGCCAGCAGCCAAATAGACAGGGTCCAGACCCAGTACTTC,CASSQIDRVQTQYF
TRBJ2-7,TRBV29-1,-,-,TGCAGCGTGCACAGCGGCTACGAGCAGTACTTC,CSVHSGYEQYF
TRBJ2-1,TRBV10-3,TRBD2,few,TGTGCCATCAGTGAGACGACTAGCGGGAGTTCCCATGAGCAGTTCTTC,CAISETTSGSSHEQFF
TRBJ1-1,TRBV10-3,TRBD1,-,TGTGCCATCAGGAAGGGACAGGGGGCCGATGAAGCTTTCTTT,CAIRKGQGADEAFF
TRBJ2-3,TRBV29-1,-,once,TGCAGCGCCTGCCGGGACGTCAGCACAGATACGCAGTATTTT,CSACRDVSTDTQYF
TRBJ2-5,TRBV30,TRBD1,-,TGTGCCTGGAACGGACAGGGTTGGCAAGAGACCCAGTACTTC,CAWNGQGWQETQYF
TRBJ1-4,TRBV27,-,once,TGTGCCAGCGGACCGGGTCGGATTAATGAAAAACTGTTTTTT,CASGPGRINEKLFF
TRBJ2-7,TRBV23-1,TRBD1,-,TGCGCCAGCAGTCAGATGTTGGGGCAGGGGGCCTACGAGCAGTACTTC,CASSQMLGQGAYEQYF
TRBJ2-5,TRBV5-4,-,once,TGTGCCAGCAGCTCCTGGATGGGGGAGACCCAGTACTTC,CASSSWMGETQYF
TRBJ1-1,TRBV6-1,TRBD1,-,TGTGCCAGCAGTGAATCAGGGGGCAGGACTGAAGCTTTCTTT,CASSESGGRTEAFF
TRBJ2-6,TRBV10-3,-,few,TGTGCCATCAGTGCGGTGTCTGGGGCCAACGTCCTGACTTTC,CAISAVSGANVLTF